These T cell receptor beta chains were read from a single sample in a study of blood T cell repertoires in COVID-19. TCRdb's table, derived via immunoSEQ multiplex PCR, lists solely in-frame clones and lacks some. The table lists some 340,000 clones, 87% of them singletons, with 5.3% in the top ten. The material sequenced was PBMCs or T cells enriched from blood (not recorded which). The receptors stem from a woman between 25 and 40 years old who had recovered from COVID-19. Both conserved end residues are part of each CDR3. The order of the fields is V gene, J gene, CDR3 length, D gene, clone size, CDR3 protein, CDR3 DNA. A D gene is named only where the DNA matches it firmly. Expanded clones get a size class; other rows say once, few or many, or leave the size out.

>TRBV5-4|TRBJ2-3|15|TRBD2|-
CASSLGSGSTDTQYF
TGTGCCAGCAGCCTGGGGAGCGGGAGTACAGATACGCAGTATTTT
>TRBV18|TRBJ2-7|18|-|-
CASSPRFSGQRVSYEQYF
TGTGCCAGCTCACCACGCTTCTCTGGACAGAGGGTCTCCTACGAGCAGTACTTC
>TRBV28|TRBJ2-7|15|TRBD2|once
CASSSRTSGGPEQYF
TGTGCCAGCAGTTCCCGGACTAGCGGGGGACCCGAGCAGTACTTC
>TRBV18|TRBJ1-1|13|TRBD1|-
CASQGQGDTEAFF
TGTGCCAGCCAAGGACAGGGTGACACTGAAGCTTTCTTT
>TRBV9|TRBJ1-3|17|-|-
CASSPQGTSAVGNTIYF
TGTGCCAGCAGCCCACAAGGGACTTCGGCGGTTGGAAACACCATATATTTT
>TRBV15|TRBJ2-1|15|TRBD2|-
CATSRGGEGLNEQFF
TGTGCCACCAGCAGAGGCGGGGAGGGACTCAATGAGCAGTTCTTC
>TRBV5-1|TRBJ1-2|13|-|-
CASSLKQGGGYTF
TGCGCCAGCAGCTTAAAACAGGGTGGAGGCTACACCTTC
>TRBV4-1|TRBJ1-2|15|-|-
CASSLHPTGGYGYTF
TGCGCCAGCAGCCTCCACCCTACGGGGGGCTATGGCTACACCTTC
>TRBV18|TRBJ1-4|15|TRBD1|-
CASSSRTGGGEKLFF
TGTGCCAGCTCATCACGGACAGGGGGCGGTGAAAAACTGTTTTTT
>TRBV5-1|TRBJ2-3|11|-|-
CASSLTDTQYF
TGCGCCAGCAGCCTAACAGATACGCAGTATTTT
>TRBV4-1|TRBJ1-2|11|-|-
CASSTSAGYTF
TGCGCCAGCAGCACCTCAGCGGGCTACACCTTC
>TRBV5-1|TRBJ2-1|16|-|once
CASSLGQGTSYNEQFF
TGCGCCAGCAGCTTAGGCCAGGGGACCTCCTACAATGAGCAGTTCTTC
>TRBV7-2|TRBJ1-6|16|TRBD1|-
CASSLVDRGGNSPLHF
TGTGCCAGCAGCTTAGTGGACAGGGGTGGAAATTCACCCCTCCACTTT
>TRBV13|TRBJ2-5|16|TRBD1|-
CASRNRQGALGETQYF
TGTGCCAGCAGGAATCGACAGGGGGCGTTGGGGGAGACCCAGTACTTC
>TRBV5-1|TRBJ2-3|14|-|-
CASSLEAGTDTQYF
TGCGCCAGCAGCTTGGAAGCCGGCACAGATACGCAGTATTTT
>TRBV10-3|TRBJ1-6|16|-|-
CAISESGLTYNSPLHF
TGTGCCATCAGTGAGTCCGGACTTACCTATAATTCACCCCTCCACTTT
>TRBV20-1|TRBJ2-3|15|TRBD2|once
CSASPFAGGRDTQYF
TGCAGTGCCAGTCCCTTTGCGGGGGGGCGCGATACGCAGTATTTT
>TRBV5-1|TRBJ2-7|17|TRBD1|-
CASSQPTLTGGGYEQYF
TGCGCCAGCAGCCAACCGACACTGACAGGGGGCGGCTACGAGCAGTACTTC
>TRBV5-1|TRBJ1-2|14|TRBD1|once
CASSLYTGGNGYTF
TGCGCCAGCAGCTTGTATACAGGGGGCAATGGCTACACCTTC
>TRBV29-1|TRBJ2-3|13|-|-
CSVVARFTDTQYF
TGCAGCGTTGTTGCTAGATTCACAGATACGCAGTATTTT
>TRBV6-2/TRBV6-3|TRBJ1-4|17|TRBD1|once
CASSADRGLATNEKLFF
TGTGCCAGCAGTGCTGACAGGGGGCTCGCAACTAATGAAAAACTGTTTTTT
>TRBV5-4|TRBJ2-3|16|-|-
CASSLWDDGLTDTQYF
TGTGCCAGCAGCTTGTGGGACGATGGACTAACAGATACGCAGTATTTT
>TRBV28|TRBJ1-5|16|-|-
CASSLWDRDINQPQHF
TGTGCCAGCAGTTTATGGGACCGGGACATTAATCAGCCCCAGCATTTT
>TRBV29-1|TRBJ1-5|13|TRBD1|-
CSVQTGGNQPQHF
TGCAGCGTTCAGACAGGGGGCAATCAGCCCCAGCATTTT
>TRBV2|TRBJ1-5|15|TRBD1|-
CASRLLTGLNQPQHF
TGTGCCAGCAGACTTCTGACAGGGTTAAATCAGCCCCAGCATTTT
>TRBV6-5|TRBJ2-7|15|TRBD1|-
CASSYSGTGGREQYF
TGTGCCAGCAGTTACTCTGGGACAGGGGGCCGCGAGCAGTACTTC
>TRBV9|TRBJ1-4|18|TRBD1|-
CASSGESGGAETNEKLFF
TGTGCCAGCAGCGGAGAATCAGGGGGCGCGGAAACTAATGAAAAACTGTTTTTT
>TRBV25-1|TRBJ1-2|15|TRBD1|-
CASRIPPTGQYGYTF
TGTGCCAGCAGGATACCGCCGACAGGGCAGTATGGCTACACCTTC
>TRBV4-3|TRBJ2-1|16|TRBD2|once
CASSQDSAGGYNEQFF
TGCGCCAGCAGCCAAGACTCCGCGGGGGGTTACAATGAGCAGTTCTTC
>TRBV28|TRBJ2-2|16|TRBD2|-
CASTRSGGGAAGELFF
TGTGCCAGCACCCGAAGTGGCGGGGGGGCCGCCGGGGAGCTGTTTTTT
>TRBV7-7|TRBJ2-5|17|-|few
CASSLSGSRGRQETQYF
TGTGCCAGCAGCTTATCCGGCTCGCGGGGAAGGCAAGAGACCCAGTACTTC
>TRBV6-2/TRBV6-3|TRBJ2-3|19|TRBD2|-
CASSLPGLAFYSSTDTQYF
TGTGCCAGCAGCCTACCTGGACTAGCGTTCTATTCTAGCACAGATACGCAGTATTTT
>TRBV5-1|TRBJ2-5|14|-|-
CASSDSTREETQYF
TGCGCCAGCAGCGATTCTACCCGCGAGGAGACCCAGTACTTC
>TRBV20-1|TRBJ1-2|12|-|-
CSASTGLYGYTF
TGCAGTGCTAGTACAGGCCTCTATGGCTACACCTTC
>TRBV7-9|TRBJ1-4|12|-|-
CASRRFVEKLFF
TGTGCCAGCAGACGGTTCGTTGAAAAACTGTTTTTT
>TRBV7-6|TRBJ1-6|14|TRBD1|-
CASSPTGGNSPLHF
TGTGCCAGCAGCCCGACAGGGGGGAATTCACCCCTCCACTTT
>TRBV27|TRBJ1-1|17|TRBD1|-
CASSKTFSGTGTNEAFF
TGTGCCAGCAGCAAAACCTTTTCCGGGACAGGAACGAATGAAGCTTTCTTT
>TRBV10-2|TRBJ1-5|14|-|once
CASSGLEGRQPQHF
TGCGCCAGCAGTGGTCTGGAGGGCCGGCAGCCCCAGCATTTT
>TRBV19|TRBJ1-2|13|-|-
CASSSRGSGGYTF
TGTGCCAGTAGTAGCAGGGGTTCCGGTGGCTACACCTTC
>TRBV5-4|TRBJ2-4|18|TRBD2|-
CASSLRPPGDPRGNIQYF
TGTGCCAGCAGCCTGAGACCGCCGGGGGACCCGCGGGGGAACATTCAGTACTTC
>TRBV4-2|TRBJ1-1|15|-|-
CASSQERTVNTEAFF
TGTGCCAGCAGCCAAGAAAGGACAGTGAACACTGAAGCTTTCTTT
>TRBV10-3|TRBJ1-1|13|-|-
CAISVGAETEAFF
TGTGCCATCAGTGTGGGGGCTGAAACTGAAGCTTTCTTT
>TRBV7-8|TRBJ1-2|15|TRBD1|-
CASSRNTGGSYGYTF
TGTGCCAGCAGCCGGAATACAGGGGGCAGTTATGGCTACACCTTC
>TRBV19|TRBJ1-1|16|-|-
CASSPPTARVNTEAFF
TGTGCCAGTAGTCCGCCCACCGCGCGGGTGAACACTGAAGCTTTCTTT
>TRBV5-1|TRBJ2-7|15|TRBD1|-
CASSTGTGGFDEQYF
TGCGCCAGCAGCACCGGGACAGGGGGCTTTGATGAGCAGTACTTC
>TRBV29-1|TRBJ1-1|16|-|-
CSVEDLTWRVNTEAFF
TGCAGCGTTGAAGATCTAACATGGAGGGTGAACACTGAAGCTTTCTTT
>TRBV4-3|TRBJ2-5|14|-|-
CASSQSRTEETQYF
TGCGCCAGCAGCCAATCCAGGACAGAAGAGACCCAGTACTTC
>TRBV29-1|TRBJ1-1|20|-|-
CSVEGWRGLQAQHMNTEAFF
TGCAGCGTTGAGGGTTGGAGGGGTCTTCAGGCCCAACATATGAACACTGAAGCTTTCTTT
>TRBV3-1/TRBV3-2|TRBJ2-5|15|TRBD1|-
CASSQSARGQETQYF
TGTGCCAGCAGCCAAAGCGCGAGGGGGCAGGAGACCCAGTACTTC
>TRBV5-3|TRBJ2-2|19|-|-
CARSLVAVGLRSNTGELFF
TGTGCCAGAAGCTTGGTCGCTGTGGGGCTACGATCGAACACCGGGGAGCTGTTTTTT
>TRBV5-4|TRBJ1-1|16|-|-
CASAYGGVSSNTEAFF
TGTGCCAGCGCATACGGGGGGGTGAGTTCGAACACTGAAGCTTTCTTT
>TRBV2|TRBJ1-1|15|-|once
CASSVVGLMNTEAFF
TGTGCCAGCAGTGTTGTGGGGCTCATGAACACTGAAGCTTTCTTT
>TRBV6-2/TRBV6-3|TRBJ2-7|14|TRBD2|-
CASSYSGDPYEQYF
TGTGCCAGCAGTTACAGCGGGGACCCCTACGAGCAGTACTTC
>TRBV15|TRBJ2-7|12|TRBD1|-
CATRDRTGEQYF
TGTGCCACCCGGGACAGGACGGGGGAGCAGTACTTC
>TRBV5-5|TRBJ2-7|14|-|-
CASTRRESPYEQYF
TGTGCCAGCACCCGACGGGAGTCCCCCTACGAGCAGTACTTC
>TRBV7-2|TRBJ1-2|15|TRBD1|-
CASSLETGANYGYTF
TGTGCCAGCAGCTTAGAGACAGGGGCCAACTATGGCTACACCTTC
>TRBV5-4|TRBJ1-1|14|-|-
CASSLAQMNTEAFF
TGTGCCAGCAGCTTGGCCCAGATGAACACTGAAGCTTTCTTT
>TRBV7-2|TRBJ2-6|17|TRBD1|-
CASSLDRGSSGANVLTF
TGTGCCAGCAGCCTAGACAGGGGGTCCTCTGGGGCCAACGTCCTGACTTTC
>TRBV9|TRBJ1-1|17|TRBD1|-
CASSVDLDRGRQTEAFF
TGTGCCAGCAGCGTAGATCTGGACAGGGGAAGGCAAACTGAAGCTTTCTTT